These 32 T cell receptor beta chains were all obtained from the same sample, sequenced in a study of cytomegalovirus exposure and HLA in healthy donors. Amplification used 60 Vbeta primers and 13 Jbeta primers. Assay: immunoSEQ multiplex PCR; the TCRdb copy retains only in-frame clones and omits some. The sample records roughly 140,000 clones, about 82% being singletons. The sample consisted of PBMCs. Receptors originate from a woman aged 40 to 50 in good health and CMV-seropositive.

The V gene is TRBV7-9, the J gene TRBJ2-2; 9 bases align to TRBD1. Germline V lookup: CDR1 SEHNR, CDR2 FQNEAQ (reference sequence). CDR3 length equals 15 residues. V was pared by 5 bases and J by 7 bases, with 8 bases of the junction left unmatched. The CDR3 DNA reads as TGTGCCAGCAGCCAAGGGACAGGGAAAAACGGGGAGCTGTTTTTT. Translation gives CASSQGTGKNGELFF.

V usage is TRBV11-2 and J usage is TRBJ2-7, with TRBD2 matching over 10 bases. The CDR3 loop spans 15 amino acids. CDR1 and CDR2 (germline): SGHAT, FQNNGV. Unmatched junction bases numbered 10, after V lost 5 bases and J lost 6 bases. The CDR3: CASSHGASGGGEQYF. The CDR3 DNA is TGTGCCAGCAGCCATGGGGCTAGCGGGGGAGGCGAGCAGTACTTC.

The gene calls are TRBV29-1 and TRBJ2-1; D is uncertain. V dropped 1 base and J dropped 7 bases, with 14 bases sitting between them. Germline CDR1 reads SQVTM; CDR2 reads ANQGSEA. This CDR3 region has 14 residues. CDR3 DNA: TGCAGCGTTGAAGTTTACTCCGTGAGAAATGAGCAGTTCTTC. This sequence encodes CSVEVYSVRNEQFF.

The chain has TRBV7-3 and TRBJ2-1; D gene unclear. CDR1 and CDR2 (germline): SGHTA, FQGTGA. V gave up 4 bases and J gave up 4 bases, with 11 bases separating them. The CDR3 is made up of 14 amino acids. In DNA, the CDR3 is TGTGCCAGCAGCTCGACGGGTGGATACAATGAGCAGTTCTTC. Translated: CASSSTGGYNEQFF.

The chain links TRBV4-2 to TRBJ2-1; 9 nucleotides line up with TRBD2. The CDR3 spans 15 residues. CDR1 and CDR2 from the germline V gene are LGHNA and YNFKEQ. After removal of 4 bases from V and 2 bases from J, the junction contained 3 bases not matched to a gene. CDR3: CASSPPSGTYNEQFF. Here the CDR3 DNA reads TGTGCCAGCAGCCCTCCTAGCGGGACCTACAATGAGCAGTTCTTC.

This chain connects TRBV4-1 to TRBJ2-1; TRBD2 agrees at 10 bases. The germline CDR1 and CDR2 sequences are MGHRA and YSYEKL. The V gene end was trimmed by 0 bases and the J gene end by 6 bases; junction bases not matched to a gene: 11. This CDR3 has 18 amino acids. The CDR3 reads CASSQDSSGGVMGNEQFF. In nucleotides, the CDR3 is TGCGCCAGCAGCCAAGATTCAAGCGGGGGGGTAATGGGCAATGAGCAGTTCTTC.

The V call is TRBV11-2, the J call TRBJ1-3, with D unclear. Germline CDR1 and CDR2: SGHAT and FQNNGV. The CDR3 has 16 residues. The V and J ends lost 6 bases and 0 bases respectively, with 15 bases between them. CDR3 region: CASSPGEGRSGNTIYF. The CDR3 DNA is TGTGCCAGCAGTCCCGGCGAGGGCCGCTCTGGAAACACCATATATTTT.

V usage is TRBV9 and J usage is TRBJ2-7, with D possibly being TRBD2 (6 bases). The V gene's germline CDR1 is SGDLS and CDR2 YYNGEE. V lost 5 bases, J lost 7 bases, and 25 bases lay in between. This CDR3 comprises 16 residues. The CDR3 nucleotides read TGTGCCAGCAGTCCACGGGGAGCTCCCTCGGGGAGGGAGCAGTACTTC. Protein sequence: CASSPRGAPSGREQYF.

This clone has a single count. The V and J genes are TRBV6-6 and TRBJ2-1; TRBD2 matches 13 bases. The CDR3 extends over 15 amino acids. V shed 2 bases and J 9 bases; nucleotides not matched to a gene: 4. Germline V gene lookup returns CDR1 MNHNY and CDR2 SVGAGI (reference sequence). CDR3 amino acids: CASSYTSGRAGEQFF. Here the CDR3 DNA reads TGTGCCAGCAGTTACACTAGCGGGAGGGCCGGTGAGCAGTTCTTC.

A few counts support this clone. This sequence joins TRBV10-1 and TRBJ2-1; possible D gene TRBD2, 6 bases. V lost 0 bases, J lost 9 bases, and 6 bases lay in between. Germline V gene lookup returns CDR1 WNHNN and CDR2 SYGVQD (reference sequence). This CDR3 region has 12 residues. The CDR3, as DNA: TGCGCCAGCAGTGAGTCGGGACTTGAGCAGTTCTTC. This codes for CASSESGLEQFF.

As concerns this clone: Other DNA sequences in the same sample also yield this CDR3. The chain combines TRBV9 with TRBJ2-2; 8 bases agree with TRBD1. The CDR3 totals 15 residues. CDR1 and CDR2 from the germline V gene are SGDLS and YYNGEE. Trimming cost V 0 bases and J 4 bases; bases outside gene matches: 2. Written as DNA, the CDR3 is TGTGCCAGCAGCGTAGGACAGGGGCCCACCGGGGAGCTGTTTTTT. Translation gives CASSVGQGPTGELFF. The full variable domain, its missing parts supplied by reference TRBV9 and TRBJ2-2, is DSGVTQTPKHLITATGQRVTLRCSPRSGDLSVYWYQQSLDQGLQFLIQYYNGEERAKGNILERFSAQQFPDLHSELNLSSLELGDSALYFCASSVGQGPTGELFFGEGSRLTVL.

This chain links TRBV9 with TRBJ1-1; D is ambiguous. The V gene's germline CDR1 is SGDLS and CDR2 YYNGEE. With 3 bases removed from V and 11 bases from J, the gap between germline ends came to 17 bases. This CDR3 contains 13 residues. CDR3 loop: CASSESTRPGAFF. As DNA, the CDR3 is TGTGCCAGCAGCGAATCGACACGGCCTGGGGCTTTCTTT.

The V gene is TRBV9, the J gene TRBJ1-6; 7 bases align to TRBD1. Germline-derived CDR1 and CDR2 are SGDLS and YYNGEE. V shed 0 bases and J 9 bases; nucleotides not matched to a gene: 3. The length of the CDR3 is 14 residues. The CDR3 region is CASSVATGRSPLHF. Here the CDR3 DNA reads TGTGCCAGCAGCGTAGCGACAGGGCGTTCACCCCTCCACTTT.

The chain is built from TRBV6-1 and TRBJ2-1; tentatively, D is TRBD1 (6 bases). CDR1 is MNHNS and CDR2 is SASEGT in the germline V gene. CDR3 length: 12 amino acids. With 6 bases removed from V and 4 bases from J, the gap between germline ends came to 7 bases. CDR3 sequence: CASRGTYNEQFF. Written as DNA, the CDR3 is TGTGCCAGCAGGGGGACATACAATGAGCAGTTCTTC.

V and J are TRBV5-1 and TRBJ2-7; TRBD1 aligns across 9 bases. The germline gives CDR1 SGHRS, CDR2 YFSETQ. J gave up 5 bases and V 3 bases, and 9 bases lay outside the gene matches. CDR3 length equals 15 residues. The CDR3 sequence: CASSSLGQGSDEQYF. The DNA of the CDR3 is TGCGCCAGCAGCTCCCTCGGACAGGGGTCAGACGAGCAGTACTTC.

V and J are TRBV4-2 and TRBJ1-2; 7 bases agree with TRBD1. CDR3 length equals 14 residues. Per germline, CDR1 LGHNA and CDR2 YNFKEQ. The V segment lost 4 bases and the J segment 7 bases; nucleotides outside the gene matches: 9. The CDR3 nucleotides are TGTGCCAGCAGCCGCGACAGGGAACTTGGTGGCTACACCTTC. Its protein product is CASSRDRELGGYTF.

This rearrangement joins TRBV4-3 to TRBJ1-1; D remains ambiguous. Germline lookup yields CDR1 LGHNA and CDR2 YSLEER. Between the trimmed V and J ends, which lost 2 bases and 5 bases, there was a span of 15 bases. The CDR3 covers 15 residues. The CDR3, as DNA: TGCGCCAGCAGCCAATCAACTCGCGACTGGACTGAAGCTTTCTTT. Protein product: CASSQSTRDWTEAFF.

V usage is TRBV5-1 and J usage is TRBJ2-1, with D hard to call. The CDR3 totals 14 residues. Looked up from germline, CDR1 is SGHRS and CDR2 is YFSETQ. Trimming removed 0 bases at V and 7 bases at J, with 11 bases between. This CDR3 is CASSLAPGRNEQFF. The CDR3 DNA reads as TGCGCCAGCAGCTTGGCCCCGGGTAGAAATGAGCAGTTCTTC.

This clone was seen a handful of times. An end of the junction does not agree with germline; a read error may underlie this. V gene TRBV7-9 combines with J gene TRBJ2-7, with TRBD2 identical over 8 bases. The germline V gene encodes CDR1 SEHNR and CDR2 FQNEAQ (reference sequence). The CDR3 runs 15 residues. This chain's CDR3 is CSSSPRGGVSYEQYF. The CDR3 nucleotides read TGTTCCAGCAGCCCCCGGGGGGGCGTCTCCTACGAGCAGTACTTC.

V usage is TRBV6-1 and J usage is TRBJ2-2, with 11 bases identical to TRBD1. Trimming took 6 bases from V and 5 from J; bases not matched to a gene: 2. Germline CDR1 and CDR2: MNHNS and SASEGT. CDR3 length equals 14 residues. CDR3 region: CASRGQGGTGELFF. CDR3 DNA: TGTGCCAGCAGGGGACAGGGGGGAACCGGGGAGCTGTTTTTT.

The chain employs TRBV28 and TRBJ1-3; maybe TRBD1 (5 bases). Germline CDR1 is MDHEN and CDR2 is SYDVKM. Trimming removed 6 bases from V and 4 bases from J, with 13 bases in between. This CDR3 spans 14 amino acids. CDR3 in amino acids: CASSGAGSGNTIYF. The CDR3 coding sequence is TGTGCCAGCAGCGGTGCAGGGTCGGGAAACACCATATATTTT.

The chain carries TRBV2 and TRBJ1-2; no definite D call. Trimming stripped 4 bases from V and 8 bases from J, with 20 bases between. Germline loops: CDR1 SNHLY, CDR2 FYNNEI. The CDR3 runs to 15 residues. CDR3 protein: CASSAGWDAGLGYTF. Written as DNA, the CDR3 is TGTGCCAGCAGTGCCGGGTGGGATGCGGGCCTGGGCTACACCTTC.

The rearrangement joins TRBV5-1 to TRBJ2-5; D is perhaps TRBD1 (6 bases). V was cut by 0 bases and J by 4 bases, with 7 bases left in between. Germline lookup yields CDR1 SGHRS and CDR2 YFSETQ. CDR3 length: 13 amino acids. This CDR3 is CASSLEGVETQYF. DNA for the CDR3: TGCGCCAGCAGCTTGGAGGGGGTAGAGACCCAGTACTTC.

The sample holds a few counts of this clone. V and J are TRBV6-6 and TRBJ2-7, with D maybe TRBD2 (6 bases). CDR1 is MNHNY, CDR2 SVGAGI, per germline (reference sequence). The CDR3 sequence is 14 residues long. Trimming shortened V by 5 bases and J by 3 bases, and 14 bases separated the two germline ends. This chain's CDR3 is CASSGGIGLYEQYF. CDR3 DNA: TGTGCCAGCAGTGGCGGGATCGGCCTCTACGAGCAGTACTTC.

V is TRBV27 and J is TRBJ1-1; TRBD1 aligns across 8 bases. The junction had 4 bases not matched to a gene; V was cut back by 2 bases and J by 5 bases. This CDR3 has 14 residues. Germline CDR1 is MNHEY and CDR2 is SMNVEV (reference sequence). The CDR3 reads CASSLDRGGTEAFF. CDR3 nucleotides: TGTGCCAGCAGTTTAGACAGGGGAGGTACTGAAGCTTTCTTT.

With respect to this clone: A junction boundary mismatches the germline segment, possibly from a read error. This chain links TRBV7-9 with TRBJ1-1, with D maybe TRBD1 (6 bases). The germline V gene encodes CDR1 SEHNR and CDR2 FQNEAQ (reference sequence). This CDR3 region has 12 residues. The DNA for the CDR3 is TGTTCCAGCAGCCAGGAGTCCAGGGGAGCTTTCTTT. It specifies CSSSQESRGAFF.

This clone has just a few counts. V and J are TRBV30 and TRBJ1-1; unclear D gene. The ends were cut back, 2 bases at V and 6 bases at J, with 13 bases in the middle. Germline values: CDR1 GTSNPN, CDR2 SVGIG (reference sequence). CDR3 size: 13 residues. The CDR3 DNA is TGTGCCTGGAGTATACACGGGATGGCTGAAGCTTTCTTT. Residues: CAWSIHGMAEAFF.

The chain recombines TRBV30 with TRBJ2-1; 11 bases agree with TRBD2. CDR3 length equals 15 residues. Germline lookup yields CDR1 GTSNPN and CDR2 SVGIG (reference sequence). V lost 3 bases, J lost 9 bases, and 10 bases stayed unmatched. This chain's CDR3 is CAWSFVAGGPFEQFF. CDR3 nucleotide sequence: TGTGCCTGGAGCTTTGTAGCGGGGGGGCCATTTGAGCAGTTCTTC.

This clone was picked up a small number of times. V usage is TRBV6-5 and J usage is TRBJ1-5; D remains unclear. The CDR3 is made up of 13 amino acids. The V and J ends lost 9 bases and 2 bases respectively, with 11 bases between them. CDR1 and CDR2 (germline): MNHEY, SVGAGI. The CDR3 here is CASSASGNQPQHF. In DNA, the CDR3 is TGTGCCAGTTCCGCTTCGGGCAATCAGCCCCAGCATTTT.

The rearrangement uses TRBV28 and TRBJ2-7; 12 nucleotides line up with TRBD2. With V trimmed by 5 bases and J by 2 bases, 10 bases remained unmatched. The CDR3 loop spans 17 amino acids. Germline assignment: CDR1 MDHEN and CDR2 SYDVKM. CDR3 sequence reads: CASSTKTSGGPPYEQYF. Written as DNA, the CDR3 is TGTGCCAGCAGTACGAAGACTAGCGGGGGACCTCCCTACGAGCAGTACTTC.

This clone was seen once. This rearrangement joins TRBV6-1 to TRBJ2-3; 8 nucleotides agree with TRBD1. CDR1 is MNHNS and CDR2 is SASEGT in the germline V gene. J lost 5 bases, V lost 4 bases, and 2 bases had no gene match. This CDR3 has 13 amino acids. The CDR3 sequence is CASSGQGKDTQYF. The CDR3 DNA sequence: TGTGCCAGCAGTGGACAGGGGAAAGATACGCAGTATTTT.

The chain links TRBV30 to TRBJ2-4; TRBD1 aligns across 10 bases. This CDR3 is 14 amino acids long. CDR1 is GTSNPN, CDR2 SVGIG, per germline (reference sequence). The V segment lost 5 bases and the J segment 0 bases; nucleotides outside the gene matches: 1. The CDR3 bases are TGTGCCTGGGGGACAGGGGAAGCCAAAAACATTCAGTACTTC. This translates into CAWGTGEAKNIQYF.